These 27 T cell receptor beta chains originate from one sample sequenced in a study of response to subunit inactivated influenza vaccine. A single record per CDR3 protein comes from TCRdb applying MiXCR to the RT-PCR reads. The table has under 950,000 distinct CDR3 sequences, approximately 21% seen once. The specimen was PBMCs from blood, collected less than 6 days after vaccination. These receptors came from a man aged 50-60 years who received an inactivated influenza vaccine.

The chain recombines TRBV7-2 with TRBJ1-1, with 8 bases identical to TRBD1. Per the germline V gene, CDR1 is SGHTA and CDR2 is FQGNSA. The V gene end was trimmed by 4 bases and the J gene end by 1 base; junction bases not matched to a gene: 8. The CDR3 has 16 residues. The CDR3 sequence is CASSYTGGGRNTEAFF. The DNA of the CDR3 is TGTGCCAGCAGCTATACAGGGGGAGGGAGGAACACTGAAGCTTTCTTT.

This chain connects TRBV29-1 to TRBJ2-3; perhaps TRBD2 as D (6 bases). Per the germline V gene, CDR1 is SQVTM and CDR2 is ANQGSEA. V was clipped by 7 bases and J by 1 base, with 18 bases between them. This CDR3 comprises 15 residues. The CDR3 coding sequence is TGCAGCGCCACCCCGCGGGGCACCCGCACAGATACGCAGTATTTT. Protein sequence: CSATPRGTRTDTQYF.

This clonotype occurred a few times. V usage is TRBV5-1 and J usage is TRBJ2-5, with D tentatively TRBD1 (5 bases). This CDR3 contains 14 residues. Deletions cut 6 bases from V and 4 bases from J, with 16 bases between. Germline V lookup: CDR1 SGHRS, CDR2 YFSETQ. In nucleotides, the CDR3 is TGCGCCAGCAAGTTTGGACAACCCAGAGAGACCCAGTACTTC. Translated, it gives CASKFGQPRETQYF. Combining the CDR3 with reference TRBV5-1 and TRBJ2-5 gives the whole variable domain KAGVTQTPRYLIKTRGQQVTLSCSPISGHRSVSWYQQTPGQGLQFLFEYFSETQRNKGNFPGRFSGRQFSNSRSEMNVSTLELGDSALYLCASKFGQPRETQYFGPGTRLLVL.

This rearrangement joins TRBV7-8 to TRBJ2-7; D might be TRBD1 (6 bases). This CDR3 has 14 amino acids. CDR1 SGHVS and CDR2 FQNEAQ come from the germline V gene. Trimming took 6 bases from V and 4 from J, leaving 16 bases between them. The CDR3 protein is CASRLGGQFYEQYF. In nucleotides, the CDR3 is TGTGCCAGCAGATTGGGTGGACAGTTTTACGAGCAGTACTTC. The full variable domain, rest sourced from reference TRBV7-8 and TRBJ2-7, is GAGVSQSPRYKVAKRGQDVALRCDPISGHVSLFWYQQALGQGPEFLTYFQNEAQLDKSGLPSDRFFAERPEGSVSTLKIQRTQQEDSAVYLCASRLGGQFYEQYFGPGTRLTVT.

This rearrangement joins TRBV28 to TRBJ2-5, with TRBD2 matching over 11 bases. Trimming took 8 bases from V and 4 from J; bases not matched to a gene: 21. CDR1 and CDR2 (germline): MDHEN, SYDVKM. The CDR3 totals 19 residues. CDR3 in DNA: TGTGCCAGCCCCCCCGGGGTAGGGACTAGCGGCCCTGGGGGAGAGACCCAGTACTTC. Protein product: CASPPGVGTSGPGGETQYF.

Details on this clonotype: One end of the junction does not line up with germline, which may come from a read error. CDR3 in amino acids: CASSLSPGTVYVYTF. CDR3 DNA: TGCGCCAGCAGCCTCTCTCCCGGGACAGTATATGTCTACACCTTC. The chain links TRBV5-1 to TRBJ1-2; 7 nucleotides align to TRBD1. Germline V gene sequence: CDR1 SGHRS, CDR2 YFSETQ. The CDR3 contains 15 residues.

This clonotype occurred a few times. CDR3 region: CAISSQGVHEQYF. The CDR3 DNA is TGTGCCATCAGTTCCCAGGGGGTCCACGAGCAGTACTTC. J is TRBJ2-7 and V is TRBV10-3; TRBD1 matches at 7 bases. CDR3 length: 13 amino acids. Germline V gene data show CDR1 as ENHRY and CDR2 as SYGVKD. Unmatched junction bases numbered 6, after V lost 5 bases and J lost 5 bases.

The J gene is TRBJ2-7, the V gene TRBV20-1; D gene uncertain. The V gene's germline CDR1 is DFQATT and CDR2 SNEGSKA (reference sequence). Trimming removed 0 bases from V and 5 bases from J, with 8 bases in between. This CDR3 is built from 12 residues. CDR3 sequence (DNA): TGCAGTGCTAGAGATCCCGTCCACGAGCAGTACTTC. Its protein is CSARDPVHEQYF.

The V call is TRBV10-3, the J call TRBJ1-5; 9 bases fit TRBD1. The CDR3 length is 15 residues. Germline trimming cut 4 bases from V and 5 bases from J; bases unmatched to any gene: 6. Germline CDR1 is ENHRY and CDR2 is SYGVKD. The CDR3 region is CAISGGTGNDQPQHF. The CDR3, as DNA: TGTGCCATCAGTGGGGGGACAGGGAATGATCAGCCCCAGCATTTT.

The chain links TRBV9 to TRBJ2-2; no clear D. The V end was cut by 3 bases, the J end by 7 bases, with 10 bases between. CDR1 is SGDLS, CDR2 YYNGEE, per germline. The CDR3 covers 13 residues. Here the CDR3 reads CASSATSYGELFF. The CDR3 DNA reads as TGTGCCAGCAGCGCGACCTCCTACGGGGAGCTGTTTTTT.

The rearrangement joins TRBV5-1 to TRBJ2-5, with D possibly TRBD2 on 5 matching bases. The CDR3 contains 15 residues. Trimming took 3 bases from V and 5 from J, leaving 17 bases between them. Germline-derived CDR1 and CDR2 are SGHRS and YFSETQ. CDR3 nucleotides: TGCGCCAGCAGCTCCGGGATAGGGCTCGGGGAGACCCAGTACTTC. Residues: CASSSGIGLGETQYF.

The chain links TRBV29-1 to TRBJ2-1, with unresolved D. The CDR3 covers 12 residues. In germline, CDR1 is SQVTM, CDR2 ANQGSEA. Trimming cost V 6 bases and J 0 bases, with 6 bases left between them. The CDR3 DNA sequence: TGCAGCGTGATGCGCTCCTACAATGAGCAGTTCTTC. It translates to CSVMRSYNEQFF.

This clonotype was seen more than once but under ten times. V is TRBV5-1 and J is TRBJ2-2, with D tentatively TRBD1 (5 bases). Trimming stripped 4 bases from V and 3 bases from J, with 13 bases between. There are 15 residues in the CDR3. Germline CDR1 SGHRS, CDR2 YFSETQ. The CDR3 DNA sequence: TGCGCCAGCAGCGGCGGTGGGGCGGACACCGGGGAGCTGTTTTTT. Its protein product is CASSGGGADTGELFF.

This clonotype has at least ten counts. The chain employs TRBV4-3 and TRBJ1-1, with D unclear. Germline V CDR1 and CDR2: LGHNA, YSLEER. The CDR3 sequence is 13 residues long. The V end was cut by 1 base, the J end by 1 base, with 4 bases between. As DNA, the CDR3 is TGCGCCAGCAGCCAAGTTGAGAACACTGAAGCTTTCTTT. It yields the protein CASSQVENTEAFF.

This clonotype was seen ten or more times. This chain links TRBV28 with TRBJ2-1, with 11 bases identical to TRBD2. The CDR3 length is 16 residues. Germline CDR1 and CDR2: MDHEN and SYDVKM. J lost 1 base, V lost 3 bases, and 2 bases had no gene match. This chain's CDR3 is CASSFLAGGSYNEQFF. For the CDR3, the DNA is TGTGCCAGCAGTTTTCTAGCGGGAGGTTCCTACAATGAGCAGTTCTTC. The full variable domain, in which reference TRBV28 and TRBJ2-1 provide the parts outside the CDR3, is DVKVTQSSRYLVKRTGEKVFLECVQDMDHENMFWYRQDPGLGLRLIYFSYDVKMKEKGDIPEGYSVSREKKERFSLILESASTNQTSMYLCASSFLAGGSYNEQFFGPGTRLTVL.

This rearrangement joins TRBV20-1 to TRBJ2-7, with D perhaps assigned TRBD1 or TRBD2 (6 bases each). Trimming left V 4 bases short and J 4 bases short, with 20 bases between. There are 15 residues in the CDR3. Germline CDR1 and CDR2: DFQATT and SNEGSKA (reference sequence). CDR3 region: CSATTGGRAMYEQYF. CDR3 nucleotides: TGCAGTGCTACCACCGGGGGCAGGGCAATGTACGAGCAGTACTTC.

The J gene is TRBJ2-7, the V gene TRBV6-1; the D gene is possibly TRBD1 (6 bases). CDR1 and CDR2 (germline): MNHNS, SASEGT. CDR3 length: 14 residues. V was pared by 6 bases and J by 0 bases, with 12 bases between. This CDR3 is CASRHRDTSYEQYF. DNA for the CDR3: TGTGCCAGCAGACACCGGGACACCTCCTACGAGCAGTACTTC.

This chain's CDR3 is CASSYYRGQAEKLFF. As DNA, the CDR3 is TGTGCCAGCAGCTATTACAGGGGGCAGGCTGAAAAACTGTTTTTT. The genes are TRBV5-6 and TRBJ1-4; 9 bases fit TRBD1. The V and J ends lost 3 bases and 7 bases, in that order; junction bases with no gene match: 7. The CDR3 extends over 15 amino acids. Germline assignment: CDR1 SGHDT and CDR2 YYEEEE.

This clonotype was counted ten times or more. The CDR3 sequence is CSAREGGRYGYTF. The CDR3 DNA is TGCAGTGCTAGAGAGGGCGGAAGGTATGGCTACACCTTC. This chain connects TRBV20-1 to TRBJ1-2; unclear D gene. Germline CDR1 is DFQATT and CDR2 is SNEGSKA (reference sequence). V was trimmed by 0 bases and J by 5 bases, leaving 10 bases between them. The CDR3 loop spans 13 amino acids.

J is TRBJ2-2 and V is TRBV20-1; 10 bases match TRBD2. The V and J ends lost 2 bases and 6 bases, in that order; junction bases with no gene match: 6. The CDR3 totals 15 residues. CDR1 DFQATT and CDR2 SNEGSKA come from the germline V gene (reference sequence). DNA of the CDR3: TGCAGTGCTAGAAGACGAAGCGGGGGGGCCGGGGAGCTGTTTTTT. It yields the protein CSARRRSGGAGELFF.

This clonotype was observed at least ten times. The chain is built from TRBV20-1 and TRBJ1-2; TRBD1 might be the D (5 bases). Germline V gene sequence: CDR1 DFQATT, CDR2 SNEGSKA (reference sequence). This CDR3 comprises 13 residues. Trimming pared 0 bases from V and 6 bases from J, leaving 11 bases between. Here the CDR3 reads CSARDLLGDGYTF. In nucleotides, the CDR3 is TGCAGTGCTAGAGATCTTCTAGGGGATGGCTACACCTTC.

There are a few counts of this clonotype. The V call is TRBV14, the J call TRBJ2-1, with TRBD1 as a possible D gene (6 bases). CDR1 is SGHDN, CDR2 FVKESK, per germline. This CDR3 region has 15 residues. V lost 2 bases, J lost 2 bases, and 10 bases lay in between. The CDR3 loop is CASSQIQGPYNEQFF. CDR3 DNA: TGTGCCAGCAGCCAAATACAGGGCCCCTACAATGAGCAGTTCTTC.

This clonotype occurred a few times. The rearrangement uses TRBV6-1 and TRBJ2-1; TRBD1 matches 10 bases. CDR3 length: 15 amino acids. Germline V gene lookup returns CDR1 MNHNS and CDR2 SASEGT. V dropped 5 bases and J dropped 7; count of bases not matched to a gene: 8. This CDR3 reads CASSRPGQGINEQFF. Here the CDR3 DNA reads TGTGCCAGCAGTAGACCGGGACAGGGGATAAATGAGCAGTTCTTC.

This clonotype was picked up a small number of times. The V gene is TRBV6-1, the J gene TRBJ2-7; 8 bases match TRBD1. This CDR3 region has 15 residues. V gave up 6 bases and J gave up 4 bases; unmatched junction bases: 11. Germline assignment: CDR1 MNHNS and CDR2 SASEGT. For the CDR3, the DNA is TGTGCCAGCAGCAATACAGGGGGTAGAGGGTACGAGCAGTACTTC. Its protein product is CASSNTGGRGYEQYF.

This clonotype has just a few counts. This may arise from a read error, as a much more abundant clone is one base away. The chain couples TRBV7-9 to TRBJ2-2, with D unresolved. Germline loops: CDR1 SEHNR, CDR2 FQNEAQ (reference sequence). V lost 2 bases and J 6 bases, leaving 4 bases between the germline ends. This CDR3 has 12 amino acids. The CDR3 reads CASSLSPGELFF. The DNA for the CDR3 is TGTGCCAGCAGCTTATCCCCCGGGGAGCTGTTTTTT.

This clonotype was observed a few times. The V gene is TRBV27, the J gene TRBJ2-1; 9 bases fit TRBD2. The germline CDR1 and CDR2 sequences are MNHEY and SMNVEV (reference sequence). The CDR3 is 14 amino acids. Trimming removed 3 bases from V and 8 bases from J; junction bases left unmatched: 5. CDR3 in DNA: TGTGCCAGCAGTTTTAATAGCGGGAGTTATGAGCAGTTCTTC. As protein: CASSFNSGSYEQFF.

Remarks on this clonotype: A much larger clone lies one base from this, so it may be a read error. The chain links TRBV6-2 or TRBV6-3 to TRBJ2-1; 8 nucleotides agree with TRBD1. The closer fit of TRBJ2-7 to the DNA end suggests the J call may be wrong. This CDR3 has 14 amino acids. CDR1 and CDR2 from the germline V gene are MNHEY and SVGEGT. In nucleotides, the CDR3 is TGTGCCAGCAGGTCAGGGGGCTCCTACAATGAGCAGTACTTC. The encoded protein is CASRSGGSYNEQYF.